This T cell receptor (beta chain) is from a study of T cells in Graves' hyperthyroidism and ophthalmopathy. Uncontrolled infection, other autoimmune disease, pregnancy or lactation led to exclusion. Extraction of PBMCs used 8.5 to 10 ml of fresh peripheral blood. Germline V CDR1 and CDR2: SGHAT, FQDESV (reference sequence). The CDR3 is made up of 16 amino acids. With 4 bases clipped from V and 1 base from J, the junction kept 6 bases outside the gene matches. This clonotype was recorded a few times. RNA transcripts were the template for amplifying TCR beta CDR3 regions. First-round RT-PCR with HTBI primers amplified the TCR CDR3 region. MiXCR, run by TCRdb on the multiplex PCR reads, gives a single entry per CDR3 protein. The sample holds 620,000 or so distinct CDR3 sequences, about 14% seen once.

This chain links TRBV11-1 with TRBJ2-2; the match to TRBD2 covers 7 bases. The clonotype comes from a woman aged 50 to 60 with Graves' ophthalmopathy. The sequencing sample was made of blood. The CDR3, as DNA: TGTGCCAGCAGCTCAAGGCCTAGCGGGAACACCGGGGAGCTGTTTTTT. Amino acid sequence: CASSSRPSGNTGELFF.